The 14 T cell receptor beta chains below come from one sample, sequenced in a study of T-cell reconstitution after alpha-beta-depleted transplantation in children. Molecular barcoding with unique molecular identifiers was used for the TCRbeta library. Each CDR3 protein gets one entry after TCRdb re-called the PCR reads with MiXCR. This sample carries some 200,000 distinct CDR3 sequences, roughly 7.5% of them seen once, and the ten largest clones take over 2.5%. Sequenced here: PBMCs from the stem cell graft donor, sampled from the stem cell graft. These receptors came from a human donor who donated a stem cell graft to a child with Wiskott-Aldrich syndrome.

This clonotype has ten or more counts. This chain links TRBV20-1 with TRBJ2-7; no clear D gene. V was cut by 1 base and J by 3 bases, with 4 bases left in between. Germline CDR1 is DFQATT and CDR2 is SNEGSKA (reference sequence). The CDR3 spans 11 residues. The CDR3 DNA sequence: TGCAGTGCTAGAGCTGGCTACGAGCAGTACTTC. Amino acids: CSARAGYEQYF.

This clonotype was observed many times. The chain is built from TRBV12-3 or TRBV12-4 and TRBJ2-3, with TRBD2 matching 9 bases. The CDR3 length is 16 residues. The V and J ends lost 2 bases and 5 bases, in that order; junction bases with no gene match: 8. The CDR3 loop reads CASSLRREGQLDTQYF. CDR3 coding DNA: TGTGCCAGCAGTTTAAGGCGGGAGGGCCAATTAGATACGCAGTATTTT.

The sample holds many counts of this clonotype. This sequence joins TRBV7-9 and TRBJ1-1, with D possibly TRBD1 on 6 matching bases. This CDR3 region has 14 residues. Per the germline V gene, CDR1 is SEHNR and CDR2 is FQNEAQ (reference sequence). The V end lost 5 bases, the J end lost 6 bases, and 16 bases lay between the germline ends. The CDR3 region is CASSNREIFAEAFF. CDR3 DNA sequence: TGTGCCAGCAGCAACAGGGAAATCTTCGCTGAAGCTTTCTTT.

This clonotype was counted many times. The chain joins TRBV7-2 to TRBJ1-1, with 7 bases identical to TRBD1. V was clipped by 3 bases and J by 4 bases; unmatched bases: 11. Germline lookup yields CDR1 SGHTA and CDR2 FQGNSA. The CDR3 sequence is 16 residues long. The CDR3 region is CASSLDWDRMGTEAFF. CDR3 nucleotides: TGTGCCAGCAGCTTGGATTGGGACAGAATGGGCACTGAAGCTTTCTTT.

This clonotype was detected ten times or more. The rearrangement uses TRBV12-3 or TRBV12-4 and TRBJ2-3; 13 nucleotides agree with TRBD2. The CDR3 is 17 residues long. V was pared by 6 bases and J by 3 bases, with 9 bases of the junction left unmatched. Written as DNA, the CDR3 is TGTGCCAGCAGCCCAAGGGGACTAGCGGGAAATACAGATACGCAGTATTTT. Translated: CASSPRGLAGNTDTQYF.

The CDR3 reads CASTGTGGIETQYF. In DNA form, the CDR3 reads TGTGCCAGCACTGGGACAGGGGGGATAGAGACCCAGTACTTC. The chain links TRBV7-2 to TRBJ2-5; 11 positions match TRBD1. This CDR3 spans 14 amino acids. Germline CDR1 SGHTA, CDR2 FQGNSA. Trimming at V came to 7 bases and at J to 4 bases, leaving 5 bases not matched to a gene.

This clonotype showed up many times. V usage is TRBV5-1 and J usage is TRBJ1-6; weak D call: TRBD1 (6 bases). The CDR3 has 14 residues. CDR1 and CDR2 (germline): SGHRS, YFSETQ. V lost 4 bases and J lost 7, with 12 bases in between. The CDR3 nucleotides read TGCGCCAGCAGCACACTGGGGGCCAATTCACCCCTCCACTTT. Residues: CASSTLGANSPLHF.

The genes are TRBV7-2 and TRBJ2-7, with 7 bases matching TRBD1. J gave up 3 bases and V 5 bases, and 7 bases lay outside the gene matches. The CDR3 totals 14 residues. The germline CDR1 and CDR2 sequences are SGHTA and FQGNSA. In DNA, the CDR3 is TGTGCCAGCAGCACAAAAGGGACAGACTACGAGCAGTACTTC. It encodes CASSTKGTDYEQYF.

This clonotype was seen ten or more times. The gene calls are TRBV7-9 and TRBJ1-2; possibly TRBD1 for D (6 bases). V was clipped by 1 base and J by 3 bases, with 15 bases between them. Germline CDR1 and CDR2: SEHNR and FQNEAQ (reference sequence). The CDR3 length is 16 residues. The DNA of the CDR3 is TGTGCCAGCAGCTTAGGAGGGGGGTCGGTGGACTATGGCTACACCTTC. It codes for CASSLGGGSVDYGYTF.

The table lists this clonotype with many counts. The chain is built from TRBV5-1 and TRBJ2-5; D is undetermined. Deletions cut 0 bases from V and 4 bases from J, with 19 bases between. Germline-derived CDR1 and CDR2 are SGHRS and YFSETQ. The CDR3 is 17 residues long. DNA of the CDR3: TGCGCCAGCAGCTTGGAGATGGTGCACCCTCTAAGAGAGACCCAGTACTTC. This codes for CASSLEMVHPLRETQYF.

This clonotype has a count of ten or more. The DNA of the CDR3 is TGTGCCAGCAGGCTGGGCGGTAGCACAGATACGCAGTATTTT. Its translation: CASRLGGSTDTQYF. V and J are TRBV7-2 and TRBJ2-3; no clear D. V lost 6 bases and J lost 0, with 10 bases in between. The CDR3 consists of 14 residues. Germline-derived CDR1 and CDR2 are SGHTA and FQGNSA.

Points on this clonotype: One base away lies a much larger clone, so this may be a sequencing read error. CDR3 bases: TGTGCCAGAAGTTACCTCGACACTGAAGCTTTCTTT. Translating it yields CARSYLDTEAFF. The chain employs TRBV28 and TRBJ1-1; D gene ambiguous. The CDR3 sequence is 12 residues long. Germline V CDR1 and CDR2: MDHEN, SYDVKM.

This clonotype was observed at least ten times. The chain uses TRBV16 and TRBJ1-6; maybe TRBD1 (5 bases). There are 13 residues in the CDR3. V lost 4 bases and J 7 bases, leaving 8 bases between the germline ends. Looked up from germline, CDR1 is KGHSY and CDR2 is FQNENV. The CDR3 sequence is CASSRGGNSPLHF. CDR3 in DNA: TGTGCCAGCAGCCGGGGGGGAAATTCACCCCTCCACTTT.

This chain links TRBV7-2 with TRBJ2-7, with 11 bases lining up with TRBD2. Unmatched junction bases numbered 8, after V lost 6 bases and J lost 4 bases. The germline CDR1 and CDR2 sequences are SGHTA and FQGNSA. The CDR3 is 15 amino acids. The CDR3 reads CASSLGLAERYEQYF. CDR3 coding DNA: TGTGCCAGCAGTCTGGGACTAGCGGAGAGATACGAGCAGTACTTC. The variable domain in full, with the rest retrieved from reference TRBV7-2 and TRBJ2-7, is GAGVSQSPSNKVTEKGKDVELRCDPISGHTALYWYRQSLGQGLEFLIYFQGNSAPDKSGLPSDRFSAERTGGSVSTLTIQRTQQEDSAVYLCASSLGLAERYEQYFGPGTRLTVT.